Shown below are 6 T cell receptor beta chains from a single sample sequenced in a study of T cell repertoires in cytomegalovirus infection. The antigens of these receptors remain unknown. One entry per CDR3 protein results from TCRdb running MiXCR on the reads. Counted here are approximately 1,000,000 distinct CDR3 sequences, around 30% occurring once; the ten biggest clones make up about an eighth. Sequences were derived from cultured CD8+ T cells from PBMCs, sampled from culture after CMV antigen stimulation. These TCRs come from a human donor in good health (CMV status not recorded). Some clones in this sample may be carry-over from other donors' samples.

J is TRBJ2-3 and V is TRBV6-2 or TRBV6-3, with 9 bases fitting TRBD2. The CDR3 is 16 amino acids. The V and J ends lost 2 bases and 3 bases, in that order; junction bases with no gene match: 6. In germline, CDR1 is MNHEY, CDR2 SVGEGT. The CDR3 DNA is TGTGCCAGCAGTTACCCGCTAGCGGGGAAGACAGATACGCAGTATTTT. It translates to CASSYPLAGKTDTQYF.

This rearrangement joins TRBV5-6 to TRBJ2-1, with 12 bases aligning to TRBD2. This CDR3 has 14 amino acids. Germline loops: CDR1 SGHDT, CDR2 YYEEEE. Trimming removed 0 bases from V and 15 bases from J; junction bases left unmatched: 7. This CDR3 is CASSLGLAGGPRFF. Written as DNA, the CDR3 is TGTGCCAGCAGCTTGGGTCTAGCGGGGGGGCCTCGGTTCTTC.

This clonotype has only a few counts. V usage is TRBV5-4 and J usage is TRBJ2-5; D is perhaps TRBD1 (5 bases). The germline gives CDR1 SGHNT, CDR2 YYREEE (reference sequence). Trimming stripped 0 bases from V and 2 bases from J, with 11 bases between. This CDR3 has 15 amino acids. CDR3 DNA sequence: TGTGCCAGCAGCTTGGCCCGACAGAGGCAAGAGACCCAGTACTTC. Its protein is CASSLARQRQETQYF.

V gene TRBV7-6 combines with J gene TRBJ1-3, with unresolved D. The germline CDR1 and CDR2 sequences are SGHVS and FNYEAQ. The length of the CDR3 is 17 residues. Trimming cost V 0 bases and J 7 bases, with 19 bases left between them. CDR3 nucleotide sequence: TGTGCCAGCAGCTTAGCTCGGCTTCAATCGATGGGGAACACCATATATTTT. It encodes CASSLARLQSMGNTIYF. Based on the CDR3 plus reference TRBV7-6 and TRBJ1-3, the full variable domain is GAGVSQSPRYKVTKRGQDVALRCDPISGHVSLYWYRQALGQGPEFLTYFNYEAQQDKSGLPNDRFSAERPEGSISTLTIQRTEQRDSAMYRCASSLARLQSMGNTIYFGEGSWLTVV.

The rearrangement links TRBV10-3 to TRBJ1-2, with 7 bases fitting TRBD1. This CDR3 has 18 residues. The V segment lost 8 bases and the J segment 0 bases; nucleotides outside the gene matches: 18. From germline, CDR1 is ENHRY and CDR2 SYGVKD. Written as DNA, the CDR3 is TGTGCCATCGCCCAACAGGGGACCCTTAGCGGAGCTAACTATGGCTACACCTTC. As protein: CAIAQQGTLSGANYGYTF.

This clonotype was counted a few times. The V call is TRBV6-2 or TRBV6-3, the J call TRBJ2-7; 7 nucleotides align to TRBD1. V lost 4 bases and J lost 1; bases outside the gene matches: 1. The CDR3 extends over 13 amino acids. Germline V gene lookup returns CDR1 MNHEY and CDR2 SVGEGT. CDR3 region: CASSWDRSYEQYV. CDR3 DNA sequence: TGTGCCAGCAGTTGGGACAGATCCTACGAGCAGTACGTC.